This T cell receptor beta chain was found in a study of cytomegalovirus exposure and HLA in healthy donors. Looking at the study overall: Researchers previously reported finding about 110 million unique TCR beta sequences from around 200 million T cells. Study observations and caveats: The study designated about 180 TCR beta chains cytomegalovirus-associated. Of the V segments, some could not be distinguished, including TRBV6-2 and TRBV6-3, and were excluded.

Vbeta (60) and Jbeta (13) primers were used in the PCR. TCRdb's table, derived via immunoSEQ multiplex PCR, lists solely in-frame clones and lacks some. The table lists about 100,000 clones, 79% of them singletons, with 4.1% in the top ten. The CDR3 loop spans 15 amino acids. V was pared by 0 bases and J by 7 bases, with 3 bases of the junction left unmatched. Germline-derived CDR1 and CDR2 are LNHNV and YYDKDF (reference sequence). This clone was detected only a few times. Its antigen is unidentified. The clonotype comes from a female donor in good health and CMV-seropositive. The sequencing sample was made of PBMCs. The chain combines TRBV15 with TRBJ1-6; TRBD1 agrees at 7 bases. CDR3 residues: CATSRDRGQNSPLHF. CDR3 coding DNA: TGTGCCACCAGCAGAGATAGGGGACAGAATTCACCCCTCCACTTT.